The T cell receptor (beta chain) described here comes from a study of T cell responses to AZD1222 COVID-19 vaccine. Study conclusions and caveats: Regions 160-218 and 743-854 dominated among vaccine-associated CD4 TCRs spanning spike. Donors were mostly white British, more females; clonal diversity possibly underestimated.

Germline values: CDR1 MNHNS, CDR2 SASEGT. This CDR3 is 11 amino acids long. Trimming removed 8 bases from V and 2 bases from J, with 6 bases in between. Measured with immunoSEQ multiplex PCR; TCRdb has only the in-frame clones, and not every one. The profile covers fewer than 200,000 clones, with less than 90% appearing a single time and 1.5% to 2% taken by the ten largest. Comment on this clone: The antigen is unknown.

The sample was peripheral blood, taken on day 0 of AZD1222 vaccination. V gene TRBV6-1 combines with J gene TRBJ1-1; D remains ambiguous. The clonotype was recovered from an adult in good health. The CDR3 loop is CASPGNTEAFF. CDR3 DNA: TGTGCCAGCCCGGGAAACACTGAAGCTTTCTTT.